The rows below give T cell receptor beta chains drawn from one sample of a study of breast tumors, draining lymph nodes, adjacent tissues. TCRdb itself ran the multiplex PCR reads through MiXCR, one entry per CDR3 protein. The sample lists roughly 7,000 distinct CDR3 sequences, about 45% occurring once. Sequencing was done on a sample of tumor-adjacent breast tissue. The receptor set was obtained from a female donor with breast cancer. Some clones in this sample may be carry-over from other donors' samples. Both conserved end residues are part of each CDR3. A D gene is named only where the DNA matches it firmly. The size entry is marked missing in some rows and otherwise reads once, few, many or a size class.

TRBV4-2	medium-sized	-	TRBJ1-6	CASSQNQGTNSPLHF	TGTGCCAGCAGCCAAAATCAGGGGACTAATTCACCCCTCCACTTT
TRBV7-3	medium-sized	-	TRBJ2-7	CASSEGGSNEQYF	TGTGCCAGCAGCGAAGGAGGTAGCAACGAGCAGTACTTC
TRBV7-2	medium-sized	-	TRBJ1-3	CASSPFLSGNTIYF	TGTGCCAGCAGTCCTTTCCTCTCTGGAAACACCATATATTTT
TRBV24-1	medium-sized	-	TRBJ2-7	CATSDPTGEQYF	TGTGCCACCAGTGATCCAACAGGCGAGCAGTACTTC
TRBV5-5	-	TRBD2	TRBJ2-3	CASSFSGGNTDTQYF	TGTGCCAGCAGCTTTAGCGGGGGGAACACAGATACGCAGTATTTT
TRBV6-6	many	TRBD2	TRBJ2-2	CASSYYRVGGGANTGELFF	TGTGCCAGCAGTTACTATCGCGTCGGGGGGGGGGCGAACACCGGGGAGCTGTTTTTT
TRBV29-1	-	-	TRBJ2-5	CSVFSPKETQYF	TGCAGCGTTTTTTCCCCTAAAGAGACCCAGTACTTC
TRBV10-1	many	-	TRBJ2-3	CASSPGHSTDTQYF	TGCGCCAGCAGTCCGGGACATAGCACAGATACGCAGTATTTT
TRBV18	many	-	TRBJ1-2	CASSPREGQNYGYTF	TGTGCCAGCTCACCAAGGGAAGGACAGAACTATGGCTACACCTTC
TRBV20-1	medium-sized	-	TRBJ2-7	CSARADTSSSEQYF	TGCAGTGCTAGGGCTGACACCTCCAGTAGCGAGCAGTACTTC
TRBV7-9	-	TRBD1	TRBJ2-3	CASRGTGDSDTQYF	TGTGCCAGCCGCGGGACAGGGGACTCTGATACGCAGTATTTT
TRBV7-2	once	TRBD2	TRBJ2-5	CASRATSGRGETQYF	TGTGCCAGCAGGGCGACTAGCGGGAGGGGAGAGACCCAGTACTTC
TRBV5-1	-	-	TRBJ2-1	CASSLVASSYNEQFF	TGCGCCAGCAGCTTGGTGGCTAGTTCGTACAATGAGCAGTTCTTC
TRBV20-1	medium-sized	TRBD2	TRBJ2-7	CSARWLAGGNYEQYF	TGCAGCGCAAGATGGCTAGCGGGAGGTAACTACGAGCAGTACTTC
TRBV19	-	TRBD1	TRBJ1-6	CASSVPSDRVSWSPLHF	TGTGCCAGTAGTGTCCCCTCGGACAGGGTAAGTTGGTCACCCCTCCACTTT
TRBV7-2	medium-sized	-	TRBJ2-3	CASSLQLRRTDTQYF	TGTGCCAGCAGCTTACAACTTAGGCGCACAGATACGCAGTATTTT
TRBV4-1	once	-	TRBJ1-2	CASRQTSGGAYYGYTF	TGCGCCAGCAGACAGACATCCGGGGGTGCGTACTATGGCTACACCTTC
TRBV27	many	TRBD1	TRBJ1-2	CASSYRGYYGYTF	TGTGCCAGCAGTTACAGGGGGTACTATGGCTACACCTTC
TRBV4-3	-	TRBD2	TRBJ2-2	CASSQGTSGTGELFF	TGCGCCAGCAGCCAAGGGACTAGTGGCACCGGGGAGCTGTTTTTT
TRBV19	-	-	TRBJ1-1	CASSILRYTGTEAFF	TGTGCCAGTAGTATACTCCGGTATACGGGCACTGAAGCTTTCTTT
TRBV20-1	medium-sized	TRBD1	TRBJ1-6	CSARVVGGYNLPLHF	TGCAGTGCTAGAGTGGTAGGGGGCTATAATTTACCCCTCCACTTT
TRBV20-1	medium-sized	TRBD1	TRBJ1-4	CSATTGTGGEKLFF	TGCAGTGCTACCACCGGGACAGGGGGTGAAAAACTGTTTTTT
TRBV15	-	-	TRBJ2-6	CATSRDGGEPGANVLTF	TGTGCCACCAGCAGAGATGGGGGCGAACCTGGGGCCAACGTCCTGACTTTC
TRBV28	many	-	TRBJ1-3	CASSTLRGAGGNTIYF	TGTGCCAGCAGCACCTTGCGGGGGGCGGGTGGAAACACCATATATTTT
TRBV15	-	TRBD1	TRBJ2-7	CATSRERDRGTYEQYF	TGTGCCACCAGCAGAGAACGGGACAGGGGCACCTACGAGCAGTACTTC
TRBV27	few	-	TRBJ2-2	CASSFGNGELFF	TGTGCCAGCAGTTTCGGTAACGGGGAGCTGTTTTTT
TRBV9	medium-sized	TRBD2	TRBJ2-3	CASSPWTSPSSTDTQYF	TGTGCCAGCAGCCCTTGGACTAGCCCTTCTAGCACAGATACGCAGTATTTT
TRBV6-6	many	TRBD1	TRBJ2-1	CASSYTGTGSNEQFF	TGTGCCAGCAGTTACACAGGGACAGGGAGCAATGAGCAGTTCTTC
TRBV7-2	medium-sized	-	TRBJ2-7	CASSLGGVVSYEQYF	TGTGCCAGCAGCTTAGGGGGGGTGGTTTCCTACGAGCAGTACTTC
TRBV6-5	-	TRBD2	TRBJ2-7	CASSQPGLGTYEQYF	TGTGCCAGCAGTCAACCGGGACTAGGAACCTACGAGCAGTACTTC
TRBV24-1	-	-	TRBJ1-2	CATSDSTNYGYTF	TGTGCCACCAGTGATTCGACTAACTATGGCTACACCTTC
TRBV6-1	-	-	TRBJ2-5	CVSSPLWTGGETQYF	TGTGTCAGCAGTCCATTATGGACAGGAGGGGAGACCCAGTACTTC
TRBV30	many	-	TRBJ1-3	CAWNLSGNTIYF	TGTGCCTGGAACCTCTCTGGAAACACCATATATTTT
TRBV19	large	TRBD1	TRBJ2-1	CASALQGGGSYNEQFF	TGTGCCAGTGCCTTACAGGGGGGAGGCTCCTACAATGAGCAGTTCTTC
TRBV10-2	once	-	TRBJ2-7	CASSHQSYEQYF	TGCGCCAGCAGCCATCAGTCCTACGAGCAGTACTTC
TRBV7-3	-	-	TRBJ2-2	CASSLTFGSGELFF	TGTGCCAGCAGCTTAACGTTCGGTAGCGGGGAGCTGTTTTTT
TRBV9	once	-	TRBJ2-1	CASSVDQGRGNEQFF	TGTGCCAGCAGCGTAGATCAGGGACGAGGGAATGAGCAGTTCTTC
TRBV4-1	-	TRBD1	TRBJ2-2	CASSQVYSGTGTTGELFF	TGCGCCAGCAGCCAAGTGTACTCCGGGACAGGGACCACCGGGGAGCTGTTTTTT
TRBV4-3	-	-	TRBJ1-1	CASSLGTANTNTEAFF	TGCGCCAGCAGCCTGGGGACGGCTAATACGAACACTGAAGCTTTCTTT
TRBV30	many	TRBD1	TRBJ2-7	CAWSPGQGKQYF	TGTGCCTGGAGCCCAGGACAGGGAAAGCAGTACTTC
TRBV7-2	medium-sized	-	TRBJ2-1	CASSLPDNEQFF	TGTGCCAGCAGCTTACCGGACAATGAGCAGTTCTTC
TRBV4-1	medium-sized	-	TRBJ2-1	CASSQGQVAYNEQFF	TGCGCCAGCAGCCAAGGGCAGGTCGCCTACAATGAGCAGTTCTTC
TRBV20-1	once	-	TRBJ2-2	CSATDPNTGELFF	TGCAGTGCCACGGACCCAAACACCGGGGAGCTGTTTTTT
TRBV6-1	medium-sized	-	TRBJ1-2	CASSDSNYGYTF	TGTGCCAGCAGTGACAGTAACTATGGCTACACCTTC
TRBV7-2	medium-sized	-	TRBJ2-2	CASSSPGTLNTGELFF	TGTGCCAGCAGTTCTCCCGGGACACTTAACACCGGGGAGCTGTTTTTT
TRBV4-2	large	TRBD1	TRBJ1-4	CASSQTDRGREKLFF	TGTGCCAGCAGCCAGACGGACAGGGGGCGGGAAAAACTGTTTTTT
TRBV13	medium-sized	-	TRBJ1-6	CASSLREGDSPLHF	TGTGCCAGCAGCTTAAGGGAGGGGGATTCACCCCTCCACTTT
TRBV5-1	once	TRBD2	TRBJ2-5	CASSPSPLAGGLQTQYF	TGCGCCAGCAGCCCCTCGCCCCTAGCGGGAGGTCTACAGACCCAGTACTTC
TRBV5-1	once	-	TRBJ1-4	CASSYTAGENEKLFF	TGCGCCAGCAGCTACACGGCAGGGGAGAATGAAAAACTGTTTTTT
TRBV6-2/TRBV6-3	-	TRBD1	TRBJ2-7	CVSSPVGGLSEQYF	TGTGTCAGCTCGCCGGTAGGGGGCTTAAGCGAGCAGTACTTC
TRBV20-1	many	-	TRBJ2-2	CSARRQGPTGELFF	TGCAGTGCTAGGAGGCAGGGGCCCACCGGGGAGCTGTTTTTT